The entry below gives a single T cell receptor beta chain sequence along with its context. V shed 4 bases, J shed 8 bases, and the junction held 9 bases outside the gene matches. This CDR3 comprises 15 residues. Germline values: CDR1 SGHDT, CDR2 YYEEEE. This sample was taken from a study of blood T cell repertoires in COVID-19. About the research overall: The United States, Italy and Spain provided the acute and convalescent COVID-19 samples. Sources were T cells, B-cell-depleted T cells, or PBMCs; the material itself was cDNA or gDNA.

Per the study methods: Amplification of reference gene primers was used by the study to estimate nucleated cell counts. Assay: immunoSEQ multiplex PCR; the TCRdb copy retains only in-frame clones and omits some. From that table come the V and J calls and clone size; the DNA was used to work out D and trimming. Among 150,000 or so clones, 87% were seen once, and the ten largest hold 5% to 6%. The chain recombines TRBV5-6 with TRBJ1-4; 9 bases fit TRBD1. Sequences were obtained from peripheral blood. This TCR came from a human donor in a cohort sampled during active COVID-19. The CDR3 protein is CASSRRQGGGEKLFF. CDR3 nucleotides: TGTGCCAGCAGCAGGCGACAGGGGGGAGGAGAAAAACTGTTTTTT. Combining the CDR3 with reference TRBV5-6 and TRBJ1-4 gives the whole variable domain DAGVTQSPTHLIKTRGQQVTLRCSPKSGHDTVSWYQQALGQGPQFIFQYYEEEERQRGNFPDRFSGHQFPNYSSELNVNALLLGDSALYLCASSRRQGGGEKLFFGSGTQLSVL.